This TCR beta chain originates from a study of blood T cell repertoires in COVID-19. Across the study: The United States, Italy and Spain supplied acute and convalescent COVID-19 samples.

Per the study methods: By means of reference gene primer amplification, nucleated cell counts were estimated. Assay used: immunoSEQ multiplex PCR; TCRdb lists only in-frame clones, some missing. The V and J calls and clone size were taken over from that table, and D and trimming were inferred from the DNA. The sample has fewer than 350,000 clones, 89% seen once. The age range of participants was about 18 to 95 years, with residence in about two dozen US areas. Participants had their cohort set by participant-reported clinical history. The ends lost 1 base at V and 8 bases at J; junction bases unmatched: 6. Germline-derived CDR1 and CDR2 are SGHRS and YFSETQ. CDR3 length: 14 residues.

The TCR was taken from a man in his 60s who had recovered from COVID-19. The sample comprised PBMCs or T cells enriched from blood (not recorded which). The chain combines TRBV5-1 with TRBJ1-2; 9 bases fit TRBD1. In DNA form, the CDR3 reads TGCGCCAGCAGCTTGCCCCGGACAGGGGACGGCTACACCTTC. This encodes CASSLPRTGDGYTF.